The present T cell receptor beta chain was sequenced within a study of blood T cell repertoires in COVID-19. Profiled with immunoSEQ multiplex PCR; TCRdb holds only in-frame clones, not every one. The sample holds some 150,000 clones, approximately 82% seen once. The V segment lost 8 bases and the J segment 0 bases; nucleotides outside the gene matches: 5. The CDR3 has 15 amino acids. Germline CDR1 is SNHLY and CDR2 is FYNNEI. The sample consisted of peripheral blood. The rearrangement links TRBV2 to TRBJ2-2; TRBD1 aligns across 8 bases. The clonotype comes from a woman between 45 and 60 years old with acute or convalescent COVID-19. The CDR3 region is CASSWTGSNTGELFF. CDR3 DNA: TGTGCCAGCTCTTGGACAGGGTCGAACACCGGGGAGCTGTTTTTT.